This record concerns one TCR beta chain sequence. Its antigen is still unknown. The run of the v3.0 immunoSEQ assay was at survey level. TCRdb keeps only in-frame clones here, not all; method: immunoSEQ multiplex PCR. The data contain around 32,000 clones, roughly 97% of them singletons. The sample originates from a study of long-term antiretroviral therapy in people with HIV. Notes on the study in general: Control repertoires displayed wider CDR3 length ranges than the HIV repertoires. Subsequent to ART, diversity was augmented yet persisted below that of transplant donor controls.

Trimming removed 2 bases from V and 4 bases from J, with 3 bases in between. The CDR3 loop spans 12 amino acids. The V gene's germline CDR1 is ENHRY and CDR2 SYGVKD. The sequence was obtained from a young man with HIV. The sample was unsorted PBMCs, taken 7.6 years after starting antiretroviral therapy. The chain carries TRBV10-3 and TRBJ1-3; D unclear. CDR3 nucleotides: TGTGCCATCAGTGAGAGGGGAAACACCATATATTTT. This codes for CAISERGNTIYF.